Presented here are 3 T cell receptor beta chains from one specimen sequenced in a study of shared clonotypes between healthy human individuals. Produced via immunoSEQ multiplex PCR; TCRdb's table is partial and in-frame only. Of 1,500,000 or so clones listed, 96% are singletons. Sequenced input: naive CD4+ T cells sorted from blood. As for subset: CD45RA+ positively selected. These receptors were collected from a man aged 25-45 years in good health.

The gene calls are TRBV2 and TRBJ2-2; 10 nucleotides line up with TRBD2. In germline, CDR1 is SNHLY, CDR2 FYNNEI. There are 14 residues in the CDR3. J was trimmed by 6 bases and V by 5 bases; bases with no gene match: 3. The CDR3 sequence is CASSLAGAAGELFF. Written as DNA, the CDR3 is TGTGCCAGCAGTCTAGCGGGAGCGGCCGGGGAGCTGTTTTTT.

The chain uses TRBV6-5 and TRBJ1-1; D not resolved. The CDR3 spans 11 residues. Germline V gene sequence: CDR1 MNHEY, CDR2 SVGAGI. Trimming left V 1 base short and J 7 bases short, with 4 bases between. The CDR3 loop reads CASSYLLEAFF. CDR3 DNA sequence: TGTGCCAGCAGTTACTTGCTTGAAGCTTTCTTT.

DNA of the CDR3: TGTGCCAGCAGCACGGGGAATGGCTACACCTTC. Its translation is CASSTGNGYTF. The chain uses TRBV6-5 and TRBJ1-2, with no clear D. The V gene's germline CDR1 is MNHEY and CDR2 SVGAGI. CDR3 size: 11 residues. V was cut by 6 bases and J by 6 bases, with 8 bases left in between.